This T cell receptor (beta chain) was sequenced for a study of shared clonotypes between healthy human individuals (dated by TCRdb to the early 2020s). With regard to the full study: The cohort comprised a couple of women and a few men aged 18 to 49 years. Per donor, three plates each were used for CD4 naive and CD4 memory, two for CD8 naive, and one for CD8 memory. Blood TCR repertoires of five healthy adults were deeply sequenced to estimate repertoire size and the extent of clonotype sharing between individuals. Leukapheresis yielded between about 0.85 and 10 billion PBMCs per donor. To increase sequencing depth and limit assay-specific biases, TCR repertoire library preparation and sequencing were carried out by different laboratories using diverse techniques. Overall study outcomes, separate from this receptor: Incomplete sequencing was indicated by rarefaction of sorted-subset datasets, despite the large sequencing depth. Clonotypes shared by all four sorted-subset donors showed higher generation probabilities than non-shared clonotypes. The genetic and exposure-history diversity represented was limited by the small number of donors. Sampling was limited to blood, and TCR repertoires in tissue likely differ from TCR repertoires in blood. When a handful of donors were compared, the shared fraction of clonotypes was about 5.5% for naive CD4, around 4% for naive CD8, about 2.4% for memory CD4, and about 0.36% for memory CD8. Estimated clonotype richness was generally larger for naive than for memory subsets. Pairwise subsampling led to the expectation that sequencing depth would affect the degree of clonotype sharing among donors.

For the CD8 naive samples, CD45RO-negative cells were positively selected for CCR7, yielding a CD45RA+CCR7+ population from which TemRA cells were excluded. The donors were healthy, HIV-negative adults who had no recently reported acute infections or vaccinations. Every donor was a Caucasian adult living in Nashville, Tennessee, USA. Blood was collected by leukapheresis, and PBMCs were isolated by Ficoll-Histopaque density gradient centrifugation and then cryopreserved in liquid nitrogen vapor phase. Analytical flow cytometry was used to check the purity and quantity of each magnetically sorted T cell population. Genomic DNA was isolated from each sorted fraction and quantified by UV absorbance on a Nanodrop 2000c. Notes on this clone: The specificity of this receptor is unknown. Nothing much larger sits one base from this clone, and base qualities are not available.

V and J are truncated by 5 bases and 3 bases respectively, leaving an intervening sequence of 14 bases. Its CDR3 holds 14 amino acids, cysteine through phenylalanine. Of all the DNA, just the CDR3 is kept, 42 bases in frame from base 1. The germline V gene provides CDR1 SGDLS and CDR2 YYNGEE. Using the deep immunoSEQ assay, multiplex PCR amplified TCR CDR3 regions from genomic DNA. Extracted genomic DNA from each cell subset was spread evenly across all wells of several immunoSEQ 96-well plates, with each plate serving as a replicate. For sorted subsets, 150 to 250 ng genomic DNA, equal to tens of thousands of T cell genomes, was loaded into each replicate PCR. Purified libraries were measured with a Qubit 3.0 fluorometer, size-checked on a Bioanalyzer 2100, and measured again with the KAPA Library Quantification kit. Every immunoSEQ 96-well plate was sequenced on a dedicated single-read 150-cycle Illumina NextSeq 550 flow cell. For the original study's pipeline: The immunoSEQ output contained only junctional sequences without quality scores, so filtering could not match that applied to full-length reads. Sequences were annotated with PyIR, a Python wrapper for IgBLAST v1.9, using IMGT germline references to assign V/J genes and CDR3. Reads were removed for weak V/J assignments (E-value above 1e-6), missing CDR3, stop codons, out-of-frame junctions, or ambiguous translated residues. V3J clonotypes were defined by identical inferred V gene, J gene, and CDR3 amino acid sequence. The percentage overlap between two repertoires was calculated by dividing the number of shared unique clonotypes by the size of the smaller repertoire. Repertoire richness was assessed with RTK rarefaction, the Chao1 estimator, and Recon v2.1 estimates of unobserved clonotypes. Generation probabilities for all TCRbeta clonotypes obtained by the gDNA method from several donors were computed using OLGA. Entries here come from immuneACCESS through TCRdb and include only in-frame sequences with V and J called. Some clones fail to appear in such tables; in the studies checked, an unresolved V gene covers under half of the shortfall, and the cause of the remainder is unknown. V, J and clone size were drawn from that table, and D and trimming were deduced from the DNA. Within this sample are about 2 million clones, with roughly 94% of them counted one time only. The biggest ten clones account for 1.2% of the sample.

Sequenced input: naive CD8+ T cells sorted from blood. The sample's cell subset or site label is to be understood as: CD45RA+CCR7+. This receptor was identified in a man younger than 35 in good health. The V and J genes are TRBV9 and TRBJ1-1, and possibly TRBD1, on 6 matching bases. For the CDR3, the sequence is CASSEGVLDTEAFF. The DNA sequence follows: TGTGCCAGCAGTGAGGGGGTACTAGACACTGAAGCTTTCTTT.